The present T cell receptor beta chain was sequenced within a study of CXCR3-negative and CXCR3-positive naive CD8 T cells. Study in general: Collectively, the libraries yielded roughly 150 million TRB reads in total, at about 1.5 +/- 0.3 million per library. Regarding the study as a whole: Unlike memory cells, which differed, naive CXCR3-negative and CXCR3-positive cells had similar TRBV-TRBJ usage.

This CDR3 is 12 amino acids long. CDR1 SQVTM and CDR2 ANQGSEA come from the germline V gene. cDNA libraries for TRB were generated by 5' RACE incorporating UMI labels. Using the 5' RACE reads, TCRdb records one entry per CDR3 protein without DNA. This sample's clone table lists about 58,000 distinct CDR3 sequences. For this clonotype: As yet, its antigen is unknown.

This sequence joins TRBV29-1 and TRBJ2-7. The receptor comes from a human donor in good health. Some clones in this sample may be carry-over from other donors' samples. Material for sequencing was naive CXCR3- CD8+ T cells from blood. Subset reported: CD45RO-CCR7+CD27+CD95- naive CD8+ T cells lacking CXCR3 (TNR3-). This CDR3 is CSVERQPYEQYF.